This is a list of T cell receptor beta chains from one sample in a study of blood T cell repertoires in COVID-19. Using immunoSEQ multiplex PCR, the repertoire was profiled, and TCRdb retains in-frame clones only, with some absent. The sample records roughly 440,000 clones, 88% being singletons. The sequencing sample was made of peripheral blood. These receptors all stem from a woman aged 50 to 65 with COVID-19, enrolled during active disease. Each CDR3 is given with its conserved first and last residue. The D gene is left open where the match is weak. The size field is filled for only some rows; it gives once, few, many or a size class.

v_gene	d_gene	abundance	j_gene	CDR3nt	CDR3aa
TRBV9	-	-	TRBJ2-2	TGTGCCAGCACCCCCGGGACCGGGGAGCTGTTTTTT	CASTPGTGELFF
TRBV7-9	-	-	TRBJ1-1	TGTGCCAGCAGCCGAGCCGGAGGGCTGAACACTGAAGCTTTCTTT	CASSRAGGLNTEAFF
TRBV3-1/TRBV3-2	TRBD2	-	TRBJ2-7	TGTGCCAGCAGCCTCGGGGTAGCGGGGTACGAGCAGTACTTC	CASSLGVAGYEQYF
TRBV15	-	once	TRBJ1-2	TGTGCCACCAGCTTAGACAGAAACTATGGCTACACCTTC	CATSLDRNYGYTF
TRBV27	-	-	TRBJ1-2	TGTGCCAGCAGTTCCCAATTCGACAGCCCTGTTCCCTATGGCTACACCTTC	CASSSQFDSPVPYGYTF
TRBV4-1	TRBD2	-	TRBJ2-3	TGCGCCAGCAGCAAATGGGGGACTAGCGGGGGGGCCGAAGATACGCAGTATTTT	CASSKWGTSGGAEDTQYF
TRBV3-1/TRBV3-2	-	-	TRBJ2-7	TGTGCCAGCAGCCAAGAGGTGGGGAGTGGAGAGCAGTACTTC	CASSQEVGSGEQYF
TRBV5-1	-	-	TRBJ2-3	TGCGCCAGCAGCTTCGGAGGGGGCAATGGAGATACGCAGTATTTT	CASSFGGGNGDTQYF
TRBV12-5	-	few	TRBJ1-5	TGTGCTAGTGGTTCAGTCACAGATCAGCCCCAGCATTTT	CASGSVTDQPQHF
TRBV28	TRBD1	-	TRBJ1-2	TGTGCCAGCAGTTTACGCAGGGGGATGTTGGGCTACACCTTC	CASSLRRGMLGYTF
TRBV30	-	-	TRBJ1-2	TGTGCCGCAGAGGGAGGCCTTGAAGGGAACTATGGCTACACCTTC	CAAEGGLEGNYGYTF
TRBV7-9	-	few	TRBJ1-6	TGTGCCAGCAGCTTACGGGGGGGCGCGGATTCACCCCTCCACTTT	CASSLRGGADSPLHF